This T cell receptor beta chain appears in the sequencing data of a study of T-cell memory formation after mild COVID-19. Turning to the study itself: Largely, TCR clusters stayed within a single donor. Findings of the study overall: The finding that pre-infection memory included some responding clones suggested that cross-reactive memory joined. Among contracting clones, CD4+ were mainly CM/EM and CD8+ enriched in EMRA.

This clonotype was seen once. Its target is not known. CDR3 length equals 14 residues. With 0 bases removed from V and 7 bases from J, the gap between germline ends came to 11 bases. CDR1 SGHVS and CDR2 FQNEAQ come from the germline V gene. In TCRdb, the 5' RACE reads were re-called with MiXCR into one record per CDR3 protein. The sample has 470,000 or so distinct CDR3 sequences; about 23% are singletons. The chain has TRBV7-8 and TRBJ2-3; the D gene could be TRBD1 or TRBD2 (6 bases each). The clonotype originates from an adult woman who had mild COVID-19 (a few samples of this study predate the infection). Cell type and time point are not known. The source material was PBMCs or a T cell subset sorted from them (not recorded which). The CDR3 sequence is CASSLAGGGNTQYF. The CDR3 DNA is TGTGCCAGCAGCTTAGCGGGGGGCGGGAATACGCAGTATTTT. The whole variable domain, remainder taken from reference TRBV7-8 and TRBJ2-3, is GAGVSQSPRYKVAKRGQDVALRCDPISGHVSLFWYQQALGQGPEFLTYFQNEAQLDKSGLPSDRFFAERPEGSVSTLKIQRTQQEDSAVYLCASSLAGGGNTQYFGPGTRLTVL.